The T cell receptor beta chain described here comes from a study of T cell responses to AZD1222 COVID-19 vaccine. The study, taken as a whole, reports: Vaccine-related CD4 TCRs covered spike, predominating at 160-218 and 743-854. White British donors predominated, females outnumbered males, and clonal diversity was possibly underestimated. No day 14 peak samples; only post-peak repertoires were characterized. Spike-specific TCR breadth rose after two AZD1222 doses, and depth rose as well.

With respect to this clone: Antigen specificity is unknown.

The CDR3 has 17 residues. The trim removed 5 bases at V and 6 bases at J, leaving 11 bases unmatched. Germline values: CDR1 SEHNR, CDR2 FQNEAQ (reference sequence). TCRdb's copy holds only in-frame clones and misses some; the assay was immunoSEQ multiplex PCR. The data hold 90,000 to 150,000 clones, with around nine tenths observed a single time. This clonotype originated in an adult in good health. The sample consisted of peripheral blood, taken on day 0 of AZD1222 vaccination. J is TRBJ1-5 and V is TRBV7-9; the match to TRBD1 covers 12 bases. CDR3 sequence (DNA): TGTGCCAGCAGCCATTCGACCGGGACAGGGGGCACTCAGCCCCAGCATTTT. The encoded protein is CASSHSTGTGGTQPQHF.